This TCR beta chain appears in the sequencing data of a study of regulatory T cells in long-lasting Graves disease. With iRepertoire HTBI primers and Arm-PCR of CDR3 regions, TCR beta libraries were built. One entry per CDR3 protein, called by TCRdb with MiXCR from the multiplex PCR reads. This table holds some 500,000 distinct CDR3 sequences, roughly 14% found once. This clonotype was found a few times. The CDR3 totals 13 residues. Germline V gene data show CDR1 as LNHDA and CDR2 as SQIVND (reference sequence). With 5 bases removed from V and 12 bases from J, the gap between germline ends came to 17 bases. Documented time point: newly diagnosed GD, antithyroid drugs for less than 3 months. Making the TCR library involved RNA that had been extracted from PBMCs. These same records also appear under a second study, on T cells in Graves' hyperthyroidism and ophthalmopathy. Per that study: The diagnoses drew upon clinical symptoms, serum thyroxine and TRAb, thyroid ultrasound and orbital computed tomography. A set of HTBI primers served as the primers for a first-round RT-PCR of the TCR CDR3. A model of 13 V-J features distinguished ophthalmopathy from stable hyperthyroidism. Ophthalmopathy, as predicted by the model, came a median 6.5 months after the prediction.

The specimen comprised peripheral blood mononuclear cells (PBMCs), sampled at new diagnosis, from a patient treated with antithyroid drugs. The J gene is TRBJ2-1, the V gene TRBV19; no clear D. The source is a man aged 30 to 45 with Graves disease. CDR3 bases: TGTGCCAGTAGTGGGGAACGCCCTTTCGGGCAGTTCTTC. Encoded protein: CASSGERPFGQFF.